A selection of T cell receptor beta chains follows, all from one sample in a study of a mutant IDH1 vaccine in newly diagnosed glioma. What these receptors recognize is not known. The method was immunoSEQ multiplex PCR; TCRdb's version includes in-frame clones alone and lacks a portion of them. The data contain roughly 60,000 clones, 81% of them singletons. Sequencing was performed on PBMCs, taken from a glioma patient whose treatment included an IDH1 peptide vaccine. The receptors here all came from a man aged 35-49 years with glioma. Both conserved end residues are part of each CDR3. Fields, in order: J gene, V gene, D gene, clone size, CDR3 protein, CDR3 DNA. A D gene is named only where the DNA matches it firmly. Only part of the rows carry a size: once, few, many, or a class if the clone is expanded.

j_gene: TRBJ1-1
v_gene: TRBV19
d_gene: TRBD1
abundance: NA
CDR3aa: CASSTQGQSNTEAFF
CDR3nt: TGTGCCAGTAGTACCCAGGGACAGTCGAACACTGAAGCTTTCTTT

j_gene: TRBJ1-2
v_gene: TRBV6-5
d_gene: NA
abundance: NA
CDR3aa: CASRPLSANYGYTF
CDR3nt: TGTGCCAGCAGACCTCTTTCGGCAAACTATGGCTACACCTTC

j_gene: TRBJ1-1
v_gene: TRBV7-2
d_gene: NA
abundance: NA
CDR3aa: CASSLRRRNTEAFF
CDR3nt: TGTGCCAGCAGCTTAAGACGGAGGAACACTGAAGCTTTCTTT

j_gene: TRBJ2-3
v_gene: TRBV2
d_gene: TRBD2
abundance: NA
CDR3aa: CASSVAGVSTDTQYF
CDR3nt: TGTGCCAGCAGTGTAGCGGGGGTTAGCACAGATACGCAGTATTTT

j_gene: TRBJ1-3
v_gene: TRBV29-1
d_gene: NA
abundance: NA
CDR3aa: CSVVPLPDVSSGNTIYF
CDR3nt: TGCAGCGTTGTCCCCCTTCCAGACGTGAGCTCTGGAAACACCATATATTTT

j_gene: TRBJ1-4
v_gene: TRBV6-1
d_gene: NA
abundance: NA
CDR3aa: CASSVVEKLFF
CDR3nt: TGTGCCAGCAGTGTGGTTGAAAAACTGTTTTTT

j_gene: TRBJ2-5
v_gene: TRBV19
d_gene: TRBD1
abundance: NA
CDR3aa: CASSYSGTGGRETQYF
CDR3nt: TGTGCCAGTAGTTACTCCGGGACAGGGGGGCGGGAGACCCAGTACTTC

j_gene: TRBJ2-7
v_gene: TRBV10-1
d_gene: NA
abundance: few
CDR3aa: CASSVKSSYEQYF
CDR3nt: TGCGCCAGCAGTGTTAAAAGCTCCTACGAGCAGTACTTC

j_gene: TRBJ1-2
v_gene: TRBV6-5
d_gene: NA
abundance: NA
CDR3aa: CASTGGKGGYTF
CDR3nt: TGTGCCAGCACTGGGGGCAAGGGGGGCTACACCTTC

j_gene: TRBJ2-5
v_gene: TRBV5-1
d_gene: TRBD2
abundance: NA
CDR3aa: CASSLLRLTAGEETQYF
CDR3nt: TGCGCCAGCAGCTTACTTAGATTAACAGCGGGGGAAGAGACCCAGTACTTC

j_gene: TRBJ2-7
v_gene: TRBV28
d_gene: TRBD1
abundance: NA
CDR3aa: CASRGTGTRVYEQYF
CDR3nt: TGTGCCAGCAGAGGGACAGGTACGCGCGTCTACGAGCAGTACTTC

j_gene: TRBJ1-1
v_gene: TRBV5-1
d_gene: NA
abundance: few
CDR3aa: CASSQRNRRGAKSGGMNTEAFF
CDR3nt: TGCGCCAGCAGCCAACGCAACAGGAGAGGGGCCAAATCTGGCGGGATGAACACTGAAGCTTTCTTT

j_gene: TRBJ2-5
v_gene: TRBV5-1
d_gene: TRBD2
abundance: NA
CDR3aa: CASEKVAGVETQYF
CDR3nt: TGCGCCAGTGAAAAAGTAGCGGGGGTGGAGACCCAGTACTTC

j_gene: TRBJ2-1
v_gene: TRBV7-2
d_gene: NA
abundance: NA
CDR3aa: CASSSWQGGYSEQFF
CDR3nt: TGTGCCAGCAGCTCGTGGCAGGGGGGCTATAGTGAGCAGTTCTTC

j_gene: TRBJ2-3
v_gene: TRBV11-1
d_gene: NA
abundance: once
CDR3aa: CASSLYRQTSTDTQYF
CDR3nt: TGTGCCAGCAGCTTATACAGGCAAACTAGCACAGATACGCAGTATTTT

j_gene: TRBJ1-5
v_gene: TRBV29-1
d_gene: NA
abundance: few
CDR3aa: CSVMVPNQPQHF
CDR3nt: TGCAGCGTTATGGTACCCAATCAGCCCCAGCATTTT

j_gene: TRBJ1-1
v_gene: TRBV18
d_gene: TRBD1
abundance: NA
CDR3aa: CASSPSGTGSTEAFF
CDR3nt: TGTGCCAGCTCCCCGAGCGGGACAGGGTCCACTGAAGCTTTCTTT

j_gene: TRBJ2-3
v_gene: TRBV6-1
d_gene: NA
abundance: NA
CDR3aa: CASSEWGNTQYF
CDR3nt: TGTGCCAGCAGCGAATGGGGGAATACGCAGTATTTT

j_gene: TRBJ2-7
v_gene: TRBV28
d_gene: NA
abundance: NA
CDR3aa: CASSPTVDYEQYF
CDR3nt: TGTGCCAGCAGCCCCACTGTGGACTACGAGCAGTACTTC

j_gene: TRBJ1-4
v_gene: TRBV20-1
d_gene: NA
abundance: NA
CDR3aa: CSARVGEKLFF
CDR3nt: TGCAGTGCTAGGGTGGGTGAAAAACTGTTTTTT

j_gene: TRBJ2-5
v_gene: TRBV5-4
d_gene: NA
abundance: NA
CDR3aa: CASSEDPWETQYF
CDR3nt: TGTGCCAGCAGCGAAGACCCGTGGGAGACCCAGTACTTC

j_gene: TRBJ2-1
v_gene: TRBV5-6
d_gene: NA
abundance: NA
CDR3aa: CASRPQGRGGEQFF
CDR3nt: TGTGCCAGCAGACCTCAGGGGAGAGGAGGTGAGCAGTTCTTC

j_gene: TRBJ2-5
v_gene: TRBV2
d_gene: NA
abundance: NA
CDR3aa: CASSPLTEYQETQYF
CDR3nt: TGTGCCAGCAGCCCTTTAACAGAGTACCAAGAGACCCAGTACTTC

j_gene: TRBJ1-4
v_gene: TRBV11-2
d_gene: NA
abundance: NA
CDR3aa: CASSLAARKDEKLFF
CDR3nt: TGTGCCAGCAGCTTAGCGGCCAGGAAGGATGAAAAACTGTTTTTT

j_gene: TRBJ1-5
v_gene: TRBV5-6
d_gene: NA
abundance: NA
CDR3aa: CASSQRVRGNQPQHF
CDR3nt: TGTGCCAGCAGCCAACGGGTCAGGGGCAATCAGCCCCAGCATTTT

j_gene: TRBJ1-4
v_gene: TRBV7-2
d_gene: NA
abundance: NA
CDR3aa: CAILGVATGEKLFF
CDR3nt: TGTGCCATCCTCGGGGTGGCTACCGGAGAAAAACTGTTTTTT

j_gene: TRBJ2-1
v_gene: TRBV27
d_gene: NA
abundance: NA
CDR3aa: CASSSPVRGSSYNEQFF
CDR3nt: TGTGCCAGCAGTTCCCCGGTGAGGGGGAGCTCCTACAATGAGCAGTTCTTC

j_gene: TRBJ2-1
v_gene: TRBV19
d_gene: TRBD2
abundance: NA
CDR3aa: CASSMASGRPGDEQFF
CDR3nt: TGTGCCAGTAGTATGGCTAGCGGGAGACCAGGCGATGAGCAGTTCTTC

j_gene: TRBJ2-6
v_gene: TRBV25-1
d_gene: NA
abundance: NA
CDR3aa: CASSWGSGANVLTF
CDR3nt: TGTGCCAGTAGCTGGGGATCTGGGGCCAACGTCCTGACTTTC

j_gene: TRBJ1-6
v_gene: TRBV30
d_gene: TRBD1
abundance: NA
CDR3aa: CAWTTGINSPLHF
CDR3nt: TGTGCCTGGACGACAGGGATAAATTCACCCCTCCACTTT

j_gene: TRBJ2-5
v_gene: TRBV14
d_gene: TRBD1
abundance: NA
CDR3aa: CASSPWTGGEETQYF
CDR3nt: TGTGCCAGCAGCCCTTGGACAGGGGGCGAGGAGACCCAGTACTTC

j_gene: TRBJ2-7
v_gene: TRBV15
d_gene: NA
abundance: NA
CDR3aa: CATSWGYEQYF
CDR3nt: TGTGCCACCAGCTGGGGGTACGAGCAGTACTTC

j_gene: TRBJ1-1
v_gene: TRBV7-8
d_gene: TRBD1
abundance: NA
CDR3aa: CASSPGQGRAEAFF
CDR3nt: TGTGCCAGCAGCCCCGGACAGGGAAGGGCTGAAGCTTTCTTT